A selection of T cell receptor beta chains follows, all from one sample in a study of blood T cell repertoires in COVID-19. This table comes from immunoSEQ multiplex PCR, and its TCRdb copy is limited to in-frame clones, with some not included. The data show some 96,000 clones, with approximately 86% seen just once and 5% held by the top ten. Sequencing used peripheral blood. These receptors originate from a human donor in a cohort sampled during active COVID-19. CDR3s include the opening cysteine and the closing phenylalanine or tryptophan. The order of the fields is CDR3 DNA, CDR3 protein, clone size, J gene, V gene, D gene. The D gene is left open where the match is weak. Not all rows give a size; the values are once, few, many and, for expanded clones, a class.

TGCAGCGTAGGGAATCTGGAGGGCACTGAAGCTTTCTTT | CSVGNLEGTEAFF | - | TRBJ1-1 | TRBV29-1 | -
TGTGCCAGCAGCTTAGAGGGCCGGCTAGCGGACGGCGAGCAGTACTTC | CASSLEGRLADGEQYF | - | TRBJ2-7 | TRBV7-6 | TRBD2
TGTGCCAGCAAGGGACAGCCCAGCTCCTACGAGCAGTACTTC | CASKGQPSSYEQYF | few | TRBJ2-7 | TRBV28 | TRBD1
TGTGCCAGCAGTCGGGAGCAGAGCTCTTTTGGCTACACCTTC | CASSREQSSFGYTF | few | TRBJ1-2 | TRBV2 | -
TGTGCCAGCAGCCTCTCCGGCGGGTTTGGGGCCAACGTCCTGACTTTC | CASSLSGGFGANVLTF | - | TRBJ2-6 | TRBV6-2/TRBV6-3 | -
TGTGCCAGCTCACCAGGAGGACAGGGGGCGGGTCGCGGCTACACCTTC | CASSPGGQGAGRGYTF | - | TRBJ1-2 | TRBV18 | TRBD1
TGTGCCAGCAGCCTTGGACAGTCATTACACAATGAGCAGTTCTTC | CASSLGQSLHNEQFF | - | TRBJ2-1 | TRBV28 | -
TGTGCCAGCAGTGAAACAGGACCCCTAGGGCAGTACTTC | CASSETGPLGQYF | - | TRBJ2-7 | TRBV7-2 | -
TGCGCCAGCAGCCAATCGCAGTTAGCTGAAAAACTGTTTTTT | CASSQSQLAEKLFF | - | TRBJ1-4 | TRBV4-1 | -
TGTGCCAGCAGCCAAGACAGGTGGCAGGGGAACACTGAAGCTTTCTTT | CASSQDRWQGNTEAFF | - | TRBJ1-1 | TRBV3-1/TRBV3-2 | -
TGTGCCAGCAGTTACAAGGGGGCTTCCACAGATACGCAGTATTTT | CASSYKGASTDTQYF | - | TRBJ2-3 | TRBV6-6 | TRBD1
TGTGCCAGCAGGCGACTAGCGGGAGCCGTCACCGGGGAGCTGTTTTTT | CASRRLAGAVTGELFF | - | TRBJ2-2 | TRBV7-2 | TRBD2
TGTGCCAGCAGTACAGGGACAGTTCCGAGCCACTATGGCTACACCTTC | CASSTGTVPSHYGYTF | - | TRBJ1-2 | TRBV28 | TRBD1
TGTGCCAGCAGCCAGCCCGGGAGAGCGGGAGGGGACGGGGAGCTGTTTTTT | CASSQPGRAGGDGELFF | few | TRBJ2-2 | TRBV3-1/TRBV3-2 | TRBD2
TGTGCCAGCTGGGGTAGACAGGGGGCTGGGGAGACCCAGTACTTC | CASWGRQGAGETQYF | - | TRBJ2-5 | TRBV6-5 | TRBD1
TGTGCCAGCAGCCAAGTGGGGGCGCTGGACGAGCAGTACTTC | CASSQVGALDEQYF | - | TRBJ2-7 | TRBV3-1/TRBV3-2 | -
TGTGCCAGCAGCGTAGATAGGACAGTAAACACTGAAGCTTTCTTT | CASSVDRTVNTEAFF | - | TRBJ1-1 | TRBV9 | -
TGTGCCTGGAGTACGTTACGGACAGGGTCAGGACAGCCCCAGCATTTT | CAWSTLRTGSGQPQHF | - | TRBJ1-5 | TRBV30 | TRBD1
TGTGCCAGCAGTTTAGAGTGGGGCAGCCATCAGCCCCAGCATTTT | CASSLEWGSHQPQHF | once | TRBJ1-5 | TRBV27 | -
TGTGCCAGCAGTGAAGCCGCCTTAGGCACAGATACGCAGTATTTT | CASSEAALGTDTQYF | - | TRBJ2-3 | TRBV6-4 | -
TGTGCCACCCGCCCCGACAGGTCGGGGTTTAATGAAAAACTGTTTTTT | CATRPDRSGFNEKLFF | - | TRBJ1-4 | TRBV15 | -
TGTGCCAGCAGCTTATGGGGAGGGACTGAAGCTTTCTTT | CASSLWGGTEAFF | few | TRBJ1-1 | TRBV7-2 | -
TGTGCCAGCAGCCCCGAGGCGGCTAGCGGGAGTTACGAGCAGTACTTC | CASSPEAASGSYEQYF | - | TRBJ2-7 | TRBV5-6 | TRBD2
TGCGCCAGCAGCTTCGGGACTAGCGGGAGTGATACGCAGTATTTT | CASSFGTSGSDTQYF | - | TRBJ2-3 | TRBV5-1 | TRBD2
TGCACCAGCAGCCAAGAGGGGACAGGGAGCAATCAGCCCCAGCATTTT | CTSSQEGTGSNQPQHF | - | TRBJ1-5 | TRBV1 | -
TGTGCCAGTAGTATAGAAAGATTCGTTGGACAGTCTAGCTCCTACGAGCAGTACTTC | CASSIERFVGQSSSYEQYF | - | TRBJ2-7 | TRBV19 | -
TGCAGTGTTTTAACAGGGGGTGAAGCTTTCTTT | CSVLTGGEAFF | - | TRBJ1-1 | TRBV20-1 | TRBD1
TGTGCCAGCAGCTTCCGGGGGTACAATGAGCAGTTCTTC | CASSFRGYNEQFF | few | TRBJ2-1 | TRBV11-2 | -
TGCGCCAGCCGTAGGGGCTCCTACGAGCAGTACTTC | CASRRGSYEQYF | - | TRBJ2-7 | TRBV10-2 | -
TGTGCCAGCACCACCCTGGGGGGTTGGAACTATGGCTACACCTTC | CASTTLGGWNYGYTF | once | TRBJ1-2 | TRBV5-4 | -
TGTGCCAGCAGCAGGATAACAGGTCCCTACGAGCAGTACTTC | CASSRITGPYEQYF | - | TRBJ2-7 | TRBV7-6 | -
TGCGCCAGCAGCCAAGCAATATCCGGGACAGGGTATGGCTACACCTTC | CASSQAISGTGYGYTF | - | TRBJ1-2 | TRBV4-1 | TRBD1
TGTGCCAGCAGCATTGGGGCGGGAGGCCAAGAGACCCAGTACTTC | CASSIGAGGQETQYF | - | TRBJ2-5 | TRBV4-2 | TRBD2
TGTGCCAGCAGCCATTTCGACAGGCTCTCCACAGATACGCAGTATTTT | CASSHFDRLSTDTQYF | - | TRBJ2-3 | TRBV4-2 | -
TGTGCCAGCTCACCGGGCAGGATGAACACTGAAGCTTTCTTT | CASSPGRMNTEAFF | - | TRBJ1-1 | TRBV18 | -
TGTGCCAGCAGCTTCCCACGAGAGTTCCAAGAGACCCAGTACTTC | CASSFPREFQETQYF | - | TRBJ2-5 | TRBV7-9 | -
TGCGCCAGCAGCTCGGGACTAGCGGGTAGATACAATGAGCAGTTCTTC | CASSSGLAGRYNEQFF | - | TRBJ2-1 | TRBV5-1 | TRBD2
TGTGCCAGCAGACAATCTCACGGGGGTGAAAAACTGTTTTTT | CASRQSHGGEKLFF | - | TRBJ1-4 | TRBV11-2 | -